A selection of T cell receptor beta chains follows, all from one sample in a study of human T cells and chemical hapten exposure. TCRdb re-called the RACE reads with MiXCR, one entry per CDR3 protein. The sample lists hundreds of thousands of distinct CDR3 sequences; about 6% were seen once. The input for sequencing was whole blood, taken in connection with sensitization to the hapten diphenylcyclopropenone (DPC). The receptors were sampled from a woman between 18 and 29 years old with alopecia areata. Some clones in this sample may be carry-over from other donors' samples. Each CDR3 is given with its conserved first and last residue. A D gene is named only where the DNA matches it firmly. Only part of the rows carry a size: once, few, many, or a class if the clone is expanded.

J | size | D | V | CDR3 | DNA
TRBJ2-2 | NA | NA | TRBV3-1 | CASSPEGLAGLLTPGSCFF | NA
TRBJ2-3 | NA | TRBD2 | TRBV28 | CASSFSSGDLRGEEDTQYF | TGTGCCAGCAGTTTCTCTAGCGGGGACCTCAGGGGGGAGGAAGATACGCAGTATTTT
TRBJ1-5 | NA | NA | TRBV28 | CASTLILQGNQPQHF | TGTGCCAGCACCCTAATACTTCAGGGGAACCAGCCCCAGCATTTT
TRBJ2-1 | few | TRBD1 | TRBV6-2/TRBV6-3 | CASSSSGTGGHEQFF | TGTGCCAGCAGTTCCTCCGGGACAGGTGGCCATGAGCAGTTCTTC
TRBJ1-1 | few | NA | TRBV4-3 | CASSQDPVDAGSTEAFF | TGCGCCAGCAGCCAAGACCCGGTTGACGCGGGGTCCACTGAAGCTTTCTTT
TRBJ1-3 | NA | TRBD1 | TRBV28 | CASNEGTATLSGNTIYF | TGTGCCAGCAACGAAGGGACAGCCACTCTCTCTGGAAACACCATATATTTT
TRBJ2-7 | few | NA | TRBV6-2/TRBV6-3 | CASSPPGEQYF | TGTGCCAGCAGCCCACCGGGCGAGCAGTACTTC
TRBJ1-4 | NA | NA | TRBV2 | CASSTGISSTNEKLFF | TGTGCCAGCAGTACAGGGATTTCTTCAACTAATGAAAAACTGTTTTTT
TRBJ2-7 | NA | NA | TRBV9 | CASSVDGAAAYEQYF | TGTGCCAGCAGCGTAGATGGGGCCGCTGCCTACGAGCAGTACTTC
TRBJ1-2 | few | NA | TRBV12-3/TRBV12-4 | CASSPNPGQRGNGYTF | TGTGCCAGCAGTCCCAACCCCGGACAGCGAGGTAATGGCTACACCTTC
TRBJ2-5 | few | TRBD2 | TRBV6-5 | CASSYFGLAGPRETQYF | TGTGCCAGCAGTTACTTCGGACTAGCGGGGCCAAGAGAGACCCAGTACTTC
TRBJ1-3 | few | TRBD1 | TRBV7-8 | CASSRDQDRGSSGNTIYF | TGTGCCAGCAGCCGGGATCAAGACAGGGGGAGCTCTGGAAACACCATATATTTT